This TCR beta chain was profiled in a study of shared clonotypes between healthy human individuals. For sorted subsets, 150 to 200 ng DNA per replicate equaled approximately 32,000 T cell genomes. Here immunoSEQ multiplex PCR was the method, and the copy in TCRdb shows in-frame clones only, minus some. The sample has 2 million to 3 million clones, 93% seen once. CDR1 and CDR2 from the germline V gene are SEHNR and FQNEAQ (reference sequence). This CDR3 has 12 residues. The V end was cut by 5 bases, the J end by 4 bases, with 6 bases between. The origin of this receptor is a man younger than 30 in good health. Some clones in this sample may be carry-over from other donors' samples. The sample was naive CD4+ T cells from PBMCs. The subset here: CD45RA+ positively selected. The chain links TRBV7-9 to TRBJ2-1; D gene unclear. This CDR3 reads CASSVNYNEQFF. In nucleotides, the CDR3 is TGTGCCAGCAGCGTAAATTACAATGAGCAGTTCTTC.